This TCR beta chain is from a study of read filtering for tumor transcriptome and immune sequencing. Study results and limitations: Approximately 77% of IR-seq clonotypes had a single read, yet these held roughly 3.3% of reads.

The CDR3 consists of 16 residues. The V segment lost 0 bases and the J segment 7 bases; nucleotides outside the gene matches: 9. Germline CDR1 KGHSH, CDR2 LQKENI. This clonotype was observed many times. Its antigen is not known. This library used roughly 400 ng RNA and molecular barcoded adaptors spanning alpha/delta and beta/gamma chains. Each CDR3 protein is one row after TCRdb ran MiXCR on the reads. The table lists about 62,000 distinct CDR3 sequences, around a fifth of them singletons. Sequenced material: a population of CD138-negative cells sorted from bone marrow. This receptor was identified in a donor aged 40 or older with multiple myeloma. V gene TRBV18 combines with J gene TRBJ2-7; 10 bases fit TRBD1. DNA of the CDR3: TGTGCCAGCTCACCACCGGGACAGGGGCTTGGTAGGGAGCAGTACTTC. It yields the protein CASSPPGQGLGREQYF. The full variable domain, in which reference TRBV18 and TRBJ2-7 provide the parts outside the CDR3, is NAGVMQNPRHLVRRRGQEARLRCSPMKGHSHVYWYRQLPEEGLKFMVYLQKENIIDESGMPKERFSAEFPKEGPSILRIQQVVRGDSAAYFCASSPPGQGLGREQYFGPGTRLTVT.